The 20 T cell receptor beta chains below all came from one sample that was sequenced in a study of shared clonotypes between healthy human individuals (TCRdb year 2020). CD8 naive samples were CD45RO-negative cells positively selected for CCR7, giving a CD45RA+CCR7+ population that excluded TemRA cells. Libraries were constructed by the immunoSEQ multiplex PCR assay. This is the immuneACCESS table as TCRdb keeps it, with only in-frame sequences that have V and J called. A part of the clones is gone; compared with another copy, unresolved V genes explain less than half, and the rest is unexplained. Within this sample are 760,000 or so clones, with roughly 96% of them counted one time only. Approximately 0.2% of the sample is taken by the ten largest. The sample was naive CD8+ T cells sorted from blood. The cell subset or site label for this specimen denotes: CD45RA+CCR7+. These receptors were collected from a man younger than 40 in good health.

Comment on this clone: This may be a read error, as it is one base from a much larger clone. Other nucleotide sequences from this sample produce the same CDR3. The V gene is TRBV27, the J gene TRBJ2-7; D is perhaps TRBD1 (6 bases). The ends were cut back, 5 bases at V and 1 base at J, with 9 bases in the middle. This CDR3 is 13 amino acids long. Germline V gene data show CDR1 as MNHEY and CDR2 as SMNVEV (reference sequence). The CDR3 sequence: CASSRTVSYEQYF. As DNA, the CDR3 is TGTGCCAGCAGTAGGACAGTTTCCTACGAGCAGTACTTC.

As DNA, the CDR3 is TGTGCCAGCAGCTTCGACAGGGGGCGATCCATTGGTAATGAAAAACTGTTTTTT. It translates to CASSFDRGRSIGNEKLFF. The V call is TRBV7-8, the J call TRBJ1-4; 10 bases match TRBD1. The CDR3 length is 18 residues. With V trimmed by 3 bases and J by 4 bases, 11 bases remained unmatched. The V gene's germline CDR1 is SGHVS and CDR2 FQNEAQ.

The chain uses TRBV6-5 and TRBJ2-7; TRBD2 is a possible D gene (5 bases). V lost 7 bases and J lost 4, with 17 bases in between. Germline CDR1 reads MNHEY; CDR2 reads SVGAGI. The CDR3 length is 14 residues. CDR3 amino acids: CASKRMVEPYEQYF. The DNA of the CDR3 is TGTGCCAGCAAGCGGATGGTAGAGCCGTACGAGCAGTACTTC.

The CDR3 region is CASSLGVDGEAFF. The CDR3 coding sequence is TGTGCCAGCAGCCTAGGTGTCGACGGTGAAGCTTTCTTT. The chain links TRBV7-8 to TRBJ1-1; unclear D gene. The V and J ends lost 5 bases and 7 bases respectively, with 14 bases between them. Germline loops: CDR1 SGHVS, CDR2 FQNEAQ. CDR3 length equals 13 residues.

CDR3: CASSLGLAHNEQFF. CDR3 sequence (DNA): TGTGCCAGCAGTTTGGGACTAGCTCACAATGAGCAGTTCTTC. The chain couples TRBV28 to TRBJ2-1, with 9 nucleotides matching TRBD2. V was clipped by 3 bases and J by 5 bases; unmatched bases: 2. The germline gives CDR1 MDHEN, CDR2 SYDVKM. The CDR3 spans 14 residues.

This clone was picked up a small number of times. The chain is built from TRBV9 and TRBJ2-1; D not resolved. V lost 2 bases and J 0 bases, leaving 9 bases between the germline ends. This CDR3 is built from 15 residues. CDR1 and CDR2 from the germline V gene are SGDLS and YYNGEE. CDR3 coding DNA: TGTGCCAGCAGCGTTTATCAGAGCTCCTACAATGAGCAGTTCTTC. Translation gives CASSVYQSSYNEQFF.

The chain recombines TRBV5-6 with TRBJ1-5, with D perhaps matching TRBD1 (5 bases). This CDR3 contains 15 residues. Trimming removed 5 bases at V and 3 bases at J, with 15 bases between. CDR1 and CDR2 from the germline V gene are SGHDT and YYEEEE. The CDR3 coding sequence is TGTGCCAGCAGTCAAACTCGGGGGTCCAATCAGCCCCAGCATTTT. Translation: CASSQTRGSNQPQHF.

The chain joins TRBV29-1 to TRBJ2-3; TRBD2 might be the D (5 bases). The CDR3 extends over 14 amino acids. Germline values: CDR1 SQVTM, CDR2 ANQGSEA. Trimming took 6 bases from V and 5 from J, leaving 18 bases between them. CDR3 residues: CSVDTGELVDTQYF. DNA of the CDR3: TGCAGCGTCGATACCGGGGAACTGGTAGATACGCAGTATTTT.

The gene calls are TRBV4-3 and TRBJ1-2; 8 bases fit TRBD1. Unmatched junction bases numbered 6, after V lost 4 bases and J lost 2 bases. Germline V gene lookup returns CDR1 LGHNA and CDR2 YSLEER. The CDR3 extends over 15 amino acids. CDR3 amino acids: CASSLWTGLNYGYTF. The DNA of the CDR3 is TGCGCCAGCAGCCTCTGGACAGGGCTGAACTATGGCTACACCTTC.

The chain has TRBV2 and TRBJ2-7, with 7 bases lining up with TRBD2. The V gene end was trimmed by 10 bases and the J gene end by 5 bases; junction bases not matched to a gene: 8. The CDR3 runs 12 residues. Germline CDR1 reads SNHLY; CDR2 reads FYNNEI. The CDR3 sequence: CATMGGRDEQYF. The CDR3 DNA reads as TGTGCCACCATGGGGGGGAGGGACGAGCAGTACTTC. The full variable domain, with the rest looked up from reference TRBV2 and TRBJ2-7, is EPEVTQTPSHQVTQMGQEVILRCVPISNHLYFYWYRQILGQKVEFLVSFYNNEISEKSEIFDDQFSVERPDGSNFTLKIRSTKLEDSAMYFCATMGGRDEQYFGPGTRLTVT.

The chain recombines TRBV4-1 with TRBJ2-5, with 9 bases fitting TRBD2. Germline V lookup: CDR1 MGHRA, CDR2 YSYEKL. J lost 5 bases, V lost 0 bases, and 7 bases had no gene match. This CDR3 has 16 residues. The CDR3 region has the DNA TGCGCCAGCAGCCAAGAAGCGGGGGGCTTAGGGGAGACCCAGTACTTC. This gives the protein CASSQEAGGLGETQYF.

Written as DNA, the CDR3 is TGTGCCACTGGCGCGGGGGGGTCCGGGGAGCTGTTTTTT. This codes for CATGAGGSGELFF. The rearrangement joins TRBV27 to TRBJ2-2, with 9 bases lining up with TRBD2. The CDR3 consists of 13 residues. Looked up from germline, CDR1 is MNHEY and CDR2 is SMNVEV (reference sequence). V lost 10 bases, J lost 6 bases, and 6 bases stayed unmatched.

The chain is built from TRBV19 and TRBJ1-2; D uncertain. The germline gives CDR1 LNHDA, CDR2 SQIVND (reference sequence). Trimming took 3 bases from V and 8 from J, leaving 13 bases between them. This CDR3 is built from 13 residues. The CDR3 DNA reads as TGTGCCAGTAGTATCGGGTTGTTTACGGGCTACACCTTC. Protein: CASSIGLFTGYTF.

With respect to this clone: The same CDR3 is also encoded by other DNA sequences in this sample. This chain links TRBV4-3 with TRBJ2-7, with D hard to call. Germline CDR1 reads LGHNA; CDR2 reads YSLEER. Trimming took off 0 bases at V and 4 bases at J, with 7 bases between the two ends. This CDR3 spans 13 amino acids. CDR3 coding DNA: TGCGCCAGCAGCCAAGATATCGGTTACGAGCAGTACTTC. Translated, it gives CASSQDIGYEQYF.

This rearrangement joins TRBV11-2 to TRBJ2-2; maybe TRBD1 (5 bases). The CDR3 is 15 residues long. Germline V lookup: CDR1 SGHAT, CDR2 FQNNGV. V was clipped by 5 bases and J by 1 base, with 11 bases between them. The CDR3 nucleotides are TGTGCCAGCAGCAGTATGGGGCAGAACACCGGGGAGCTGTTTTTT. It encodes CASSSMGQNTGELFF.

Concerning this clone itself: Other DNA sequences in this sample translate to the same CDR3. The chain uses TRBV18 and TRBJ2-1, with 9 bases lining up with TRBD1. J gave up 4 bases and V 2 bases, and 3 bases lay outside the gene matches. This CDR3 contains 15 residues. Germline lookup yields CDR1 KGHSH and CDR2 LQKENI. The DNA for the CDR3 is TGTGCCAGCTCACCAAGGGACAGGGCGTACAATGAGCAGTTCTTC. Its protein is CASSPRDRAYNEQFF.

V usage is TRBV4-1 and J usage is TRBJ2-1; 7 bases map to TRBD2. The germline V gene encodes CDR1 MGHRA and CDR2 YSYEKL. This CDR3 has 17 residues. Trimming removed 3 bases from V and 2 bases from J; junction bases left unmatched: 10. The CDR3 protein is CASSQEPSGVPYNEQFF. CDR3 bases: TGCGCCAGCAGCCAGGAACCGAGCGGGGTTCCCTACAATGAGCAGTTCTTC.

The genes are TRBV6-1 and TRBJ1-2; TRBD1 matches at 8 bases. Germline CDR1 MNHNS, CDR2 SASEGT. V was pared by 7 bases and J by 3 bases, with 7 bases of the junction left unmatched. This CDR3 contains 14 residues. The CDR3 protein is CASNRQGIDYGYTF. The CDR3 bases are TGTGCCAGCAACAGACAGGGGATAGACTATGGCTACACCTTC.

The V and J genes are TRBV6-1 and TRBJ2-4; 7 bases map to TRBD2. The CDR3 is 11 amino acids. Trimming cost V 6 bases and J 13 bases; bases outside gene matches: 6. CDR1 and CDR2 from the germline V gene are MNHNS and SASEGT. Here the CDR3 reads CASSGGEGQYF. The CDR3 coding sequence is TGTGCCAGCAGCGGTGGGGAGGGACAGTACTTC.

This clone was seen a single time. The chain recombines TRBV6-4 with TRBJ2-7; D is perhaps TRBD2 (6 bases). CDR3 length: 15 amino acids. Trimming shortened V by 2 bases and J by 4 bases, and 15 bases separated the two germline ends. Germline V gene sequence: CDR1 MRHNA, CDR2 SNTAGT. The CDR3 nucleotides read TGTGCCAGCAGTGACGAACCGGGACTCCCTTACGAGCAGTACTTC. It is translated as CASSDEPGLPYEQYF.